This T cell receptor (beta chain) was profiled in a study of Graves' ophthalmopathy and Graves' hyperthyroidism. The overall study: Peripheral blood was gathered at first diagnosis, ahead of any treatment whatsoever.

Uncontrolled infections, pregnancy, lactation or other autoimmune diseases led to patient exclusion. PBMCs had their origin in fresh peripheral blood (roughly 10 ml). Trimming removed 2 bases from V and 4 bases from J; junction bases left unmatched: 8. Germline V gene lookup returns CDR1 MDHEN and CDR2 SYDVKM. This CDR3 region has 15 residues. RNA transcripts provided the template for amplifying TCR beta CDR3 regions. Scientists carried out first-round RT-PCR using HTBI primers and then a second-round multiplex PCR. One entry per CDR3 protein, called by TCRdb with MiXCR from the multiplex PCR reads. This sample yields over 150,000 distinct CDR3 sequences, of which 30% to 45% are seen a single time; around 5.5% belongs to the top ten.

This rearrangement joins TRBV28 to TRBJ2-7, with 7 bases that match TRBD1. This TCR came from a woman aged 40 to 50 with Graves' ophthalmopathy. The material sequenced was peripheral blood. The CDR3 region has the DNA TGTGCCAGCAGTTTACCCGACAGGGCTGCATACGAGCAGTACTTC. It yields the protein CASSLPDRAAYEQYF.